One sample yielded the 29 T cell receptor beta chains listed below, sequenced in a study of T cell repertoires in cytomegalovirus infection. Each CDR3 protein is one row after TCRdb ran MiXCR on the reads. This table has 750,000 to 900,000 distinct CDR3 sequences, almost 30% appearing once. Antigens of these TCRs are unknown. This specimen consisted of cultured CD8+ T cells from PBMCs, obtained from culture after CMV antigen stimulation. The receptors were sampled from a human donor in good health (CMV status not recorded). Some clones in this sample may be carry-over from other donors' samples.

The chain carries TRBV7-6 and TRBJ2-1; weak D call: TRBD1 (6 bases). From germline, CDR1 is SGHVS and CDR2 FNYEAQ. This CDR3 has 14 amino acids. The V and J ends lost 2 bases and 10 bases respectively, with 15 bases between them. For the CDR3, the DNA is TGTGCCAGCAGCTTATTACAGGGAACAGGGGAGCAGTTCTTC. It encodes CASSLLQGTGEQFF. Full variable domain (missing parts from reference TRBV7-6 and TRBJ2-1): GAGVSQSPRYKVTKRGQDVALRCDPISGHVSLYWYRQALGQGPEFLTYFNYEAQQDKSGLPNDRFSAERPEGSISTLTIQRTEQRDSAMYRCASSLLQGTGEQFFGPGTRLTVL.

The chain has TRBV19 and TRBJ2-3; D might be TRBD1 (5 bases). V gave up 7 bases and J gave up 2 bases, with 25 bases separating them. CDR3 size: 18 residues. The germline gives CDR1 LNHDA, CDR2 SQIVND (reference sequence). The CDR3 DNA reads as TGTGCCAGTATGAAGTTTGGGGCGATTGAATCGCACACAGATACGCAGTATTTT. Residues: CASMKFGAIESHTDTQYF.

This clonotype has ten or more counts. The chain has TRBV7-2 and TRBJ2-2; D gene ambiguous. The V gene lost 5 bases and the J gene lost 4 bases, with 8 bases spanning the gap. The germline gives CDR1 SGHTA, CDR2 FQGNSA. The CDR3 is 13 amino acids. In DNA form, the CDR3 reads TGTGCCAGCAGCCCCGTTGCCACCGGGGAGCTGTTTTTT. This encodes CASSPVATGELFF.

This clonotype turned up a few times. Sequence at one end of the junction differs from germline and may be a read error. The V gene is TRBV7-6, the J gene TRBJ2-7; TRBD1 agrees at 11 bases. Germline V gene lookup returns CDR1 SGHVS and CDR2 FNYEAQ. The length of the CDR3 is 14 residues. CDR3 residues: CASSQGQGDYEQYF. The CDR3 DNA is TGTGCTAGCAGCCAGGGACAGGGGGACTACGAGCAGTACTTC.

The V gene is TRBV27, the J gene TRBJ2-7; perhaps D is TRBD1 or TRBD2 (5 bases each). This CDR3 has 14 residues. V dropped 5 bases and J dropped 0 bases, with 11 bases sitting between them. CDR1 and CDR2 from the germline V gene are MNHEY and SMNVEV (reference sequence). In DNA form, the CDR3 reads TGTGCCAGCAGTGGGGGAGCCTCCTCCTACGAGCAGTACGTC. Translation gives CASSGGASSYEQYV.

This clonotype was counted a few times. This chain uses TRBV12-3 or TRBV12-4 with TRBJ1-1; no firm D call. V shed 7 bases and J shed 5 bases, with 17 bases lying between them. The CDR3 is 14 amino acids. The CDR3 DNA reads as TGTGCCAGCACCCCTTTCAGTACTGGAACTGAAGCTTTCTTT. It codes for CASTPFSTGTEAFF.

V and J are TRBV9 and TRBJ2-1; no definite D call. In germline, CDR1 is SGDLS, CDR2 YYNGEE. The ends were cut back, 0 bases at V and 9 bases at J, with 13 bases in the middle. The CDR3 covers 14 residues. The CDR3 DNA reads as TGTGCCAGCAGCGTAGATACGGGTGGGGTTGAGCAGTTCTTC. It is translated as CASSVDTGGVEQFF.

This clonotype was observed a few times. CDR3 nucleotides: TGTGCCAGCAGTTACTCGAGTTTTTATGAAGCTTTCTTT. It encodes CASSYSSFYEAFF. V gene TRBV6-2 or TRBV6-3 combines with J gene TRBJ1-1; D gene uncertain. CDR3 length: 13 amino acids. The ends were cut back, 0 bases at V and 7 bases at J, with 9 bases in the middle. Germline-derived CDR1 and CDR2 are MNHEY and SVGEGT.

The DNA for the CDR3 is TGTGCCAGCAGCCAAGTTACGGGCCCAGGCCCCCAAGAGACCCAGTACTTC. It encodes CASSQVTGPGPQETQYF. The rearrangement links TRBV3-1 to TRBJ2-5; the D is unclear. V lost 1 base to trimming and J lost 1 base, with 16 bases between them. The germline gives CDR1 LGHDT, CDR2 YNNKEL (reference sequence). This CDR3 spans 17 amino acids.

This clonotype occurred a few times. The gene calls are TRBV27 and TRBJ1-2; D perhaps matches TRBD1 (5 bases). The CDR3 runs to 14 residues. Between the trimmed V and J ends, which lost 3 bases and 5 bases, there was a span of 13 bases. In germline, CDR1 is MNHEY, CDR2 SMNVEV (reference sequence). CDR3 region: CASSFSRQTYGYTF. Written as DNA, the CDR3 is TGTGCCAGCAGTTTTTCGAGACAGACTTATGGCTACACCTTC.

This clonotype has ten or more counts. The rearrangement joins TRBV5-8 to TRBJ2-1; a weak D match, TRBD2 (5 bases). V was clipped by 2 bases and J by 0 bases, with 12 bases between them. Germline V gene lookup returns CDR1 SGHTS and CDR2 YDEGEE. The CDR3 is made up of 16 amino acids. CDR3 region: CASSFWSGISYNEQFF. Written as DNA, the CDR3 is TGTGCCAGCAGCTTTTGGTCCGGGATCTCCTACAATGAGCAGTTCTTC.

This clonotype was counted ten times or more. This rearrangement joins TRBV6-1 to TRBJ2-5; TRBD1 matches at 10 bases. CDR1 and CDR2 from the germline V gene are MNHNS and SASEGT. The V segment lost 11 bases and the J segment 1 base; nucleotides outside the gene matches: 7. The length of the CDR3 is 14 residues. In DNA form, the CDR3 reads TGTGCCGGAATGACAGGGGGCCCCCAAGAGACCCAGTACTTC. It translates to CAGMTGGPQETQYF.

On this clonotype itself: This may be a read error: a much more frequent sequence differs by one nucleotide. The chain couples TRBV7-8 to TRBJ1-4; TRBD1 is a possible D gene (6 bases). Germline lookup yields CDR1 SGHVS and CDR2 FQNEAQ. V was pared by 4 bases and J by 8 bases, with 17 bases between. The CDR3 is 15 residues long. This chain's CDR3 is CASSSRQALKEKLFF. As DNA, the CDR3 is TGTGCCAGCAGCTCCCGACAGGCGCTTAAAGAAAAACTGTTTTTT.

Details on this clonotype: This clone may be a read error of a much larger clone one base away. J is TRBJ2-5 and V is TRBV4-1; 7 nucleotides align to TRBD1. The CDR3 spans 15 residues. The germline V gene encodes CDR1 MGHRA and CDR2 YSYEKL. CDR3 loop: CASSQRTGSLEIQYF. CDR3 in DNA: TGCGCCAGCAGCCAAAGGACAGGAAGTTTGGAGATCCAGTACTTC.

This clonotype was picked up a small number of times. V gene TRBV10-2 combines with J gene TRBJ2-7, with D perhaps TRBD1 (5 bases). This CDR3 region has 12 residues. Trimming pared 6 bases from V and 0 bases from J, leaving 6 bases between. Germline CDR1 and CDR2: WSHSY and SAAADI. CDR3 in DNA: TGCGCCAGCAGAGGGGTCTCCTACGAGCAGTACTTC. It translates to CASRGVSYEQYF.

This chain links TRBV13 with TRBJ1-1; TRBD1 aligns across 9 bases. The CDR3 is made up of 16 amino acids. Trimming took 8 bases from V and 4 from J; bases not matched to a gene: 14. In germline, CDR1 is PRHDT, CDR2 FYEKMQ (reference sequence). This chain's CDR3 is CASGPGTGSYGTEAFF. The CDR3 region has the DNA TGTGCCAGCGGACCCGGGACAGGGAGTTATGGCACTGAAGCTTTCTTT.

The chain carries TRBV7-9 and TRBJ1-3; D is perhaps TRBD1 (5 bases). Trimming pared 0 bases from V and 2 bases from J, leaving 8 bases between. CDR1 and CDR2 from the germline V gene are SEHNR and FQNEAQ (reference sequence). The CDR3 is 15 amino acids. CDR3 coding DNA: TGTGCCAGCAGCTTAGCCCCCAGGGCTGGAAACACCATATATTTT. As protein: CASSLAPRAGNTIYF.

This clonotype was seen a few times. The chain links TRBV19 to TRBJ2-6; TRBD2 might be the D (6 bases). CDR1 is LNHDA and CDR2 is SQIVND in the germline V gene (reference sequence). The CDR3 extends over 15 amino acids. Trimming pared 5 bases from V and 6 bases from J, leaving 14 bases between. The CDR3 DNA follows: TGTGCCAGTAGTTCGGGACTTTCCTCGGCCAACGTCCTGACTTTC. It codes for CASSSGLSSANVLTF.

This clonotype has more than one count but fewer than ten. The J gene is TRBJ1-6, the V gene TRBV6-6, with D hard to call. Germline CDR1 is MNHNY and CDR2 is SVGAGI (reference sequence). This CDR3 has 12 residues. The V gene lost 2 bases and the J gene lost 11 bases, with 7 bases spanning the gap. Written as DNA, the CDR3 is TGTGCCAGCAGTTACGAGGGCGCACCCCTCCACTTT. It is translated as CASSYEGAPLHF.

The chain couples TRBV11-3 to TRBJ2-1; D may be TRBD1 (6 bases). The CDR3 is made up of 14 amino acids. Germline lookup yields CDR1 SGHNT and CDR2 YENEEA. Trimming shortened V by 4 bases and J by 0 bases, and 7 bases separated the two germline ends. For the CDR3, the DNA is TGTGCCAGCAGCTCACAGGGCTCCTACAATGAGCAGTTCTTC. Protein sequence: CASSSQGSYNEQFF.

This clonotype was counted ten times or more. This chain links TRBV3-1 with TRBJ1-2, with D possibly being TRBD1 (5 bases). V lost 5 bases and J lost 4, with 11 bases in between. CDR1 is LGHDT, CDR2 YNNKEL, per germline (reference sequence). The CDR3 is 13 residues long. The CDR3 sequence is CASSSTGTYGYTF. Here the CDR3 DNA reads TGTGCCAGCAGCTCCACAGGCACCTATGGCTACACCTTC.

The genes are TRBV6-5 and TRBJ1-3; D is undetermined. V lost 7 bases and J 4 bases, leaving 17 bases between the germline ends. The CDR3 is 15 amino acids. Germline loops: CDR1 MNHEY, CDR2 SVGAGI. CDR3 DNA sequence: TGTGCCAGCACCCCCGGGCCGGGATCCGGAAACACCATATATTTT. Translating gives CASTPGPGSGNTIYF.

This clonotype came up a few times. This chain uses TRBV12-3 or TRBV12-4 with TRBJ1-1; no firm D call. Trimming pared 3 bases from V and 2 bases from J, leaving 16 bases between. This CDR3 region has 16 residues. The CDR3 DNA reads as TGTGCCAGCAGTTTCCAGATCTTCTCAGGTAACACTGAAGCTTTCTTT. As protein: CASSFQIFSGNTEAFF.

The V and J genes are TRBV3-1 and TRBJ2-2; no clear D gene. The CDR3 covers 14 residues. With 2 bases removed from V and 4 bases from J, the gap between germline ends came to 8 bases. Germline V gene sequence: CDR1 LGHDT, CDR2 YNNKEL (reference sequence). The DNA of the CDR3 is TGTGCCAGCAGCCAATCCTGGGGCACCGGGGAGCTGTTTTTT. It yields the protein CASSQSWGTGELFF. Together with reference TRBV3-1 and TRBJ2-2, the CDR3 gives the full variable domain: DTAVSQTPKYLVTQMGNDKSIKCEQNLGHDTMYWYKQDSKKFLKIMFSYNNKELIINETVPNRFSPKSPDKAHLNLHINSLELGDSAVYFCASSQSWGTGELFFGEGSRLTVL.

Ten or more counts support this clonotype. The chain has TRBV7-6 and TRBJ1-4; no clear D gene. The CDR3 covers 15 residues. CDR1 and CDR2 from the germline V gene are SGHVS and FNYEAQ. Trimming took off 5 bases at V and 2 bases at J, with 12 bases between the two ends. The CDR3, as DNA: TGTGCCAGCAGCCCATACGCGGGGACTAATGAAAAACTGTTTTTT. Residues: CASSPYAGTNEKLFF.

The J gene is TRBJ1-1, the V gene TRBV5-1; a weak D match, TRBD1 (5 bases). This CDR3 has 13 residues. Per the germline V gene, CDR1 is SGHRS and CDR2 is YFSETQ. The V end was cut by 4 bases, the J end by 4 bases, with 11 bases between. The CDR3 is CASSRGGSTEAFF. The CDR3 DNA is TGCGCCAGCAGCAGGGGTGGGAGCACTGAAGCTTTCTTT.

This clonotype was counted a single time. This may stem from a read error, because a much larger clone lies one nucleotide away. J is TRBJ2-7 and V is TRBV7-6, with D perhaps matching TRBD1 (6 bases). There are 17 residues in the CDR3. Germline CDR1 reads SGHVS; CDR2 reads FNYEAQ. As DNA, the CDR3 is TGTGCCAGCAGCTTAGGGGAAACAGGGCCCTTTCCCTACGAGCAGTGCTTC. Translating it yields CASSLGETGPFPYEQCF.

V usage is TRBV20-1 and J usage is TRBJ2-7, with D possibly called TRBD1 or TRBD2 (5 bases each). The CDR3 spans 13 residues. V was cut by 3 bases and J by 0 bases, with 9 bases left in between. Per germline, CDR1 DFQATT and CDR2 SNEGSKA (reference sequence). CDR3 in amino acids: CSARPGSSYEQYF. In DNA form, the CDR3 reads TGCAGTGCTAGGCCAGGGAGCTCCTACGAGCAGTACTTC.

This clonotype came up once. The chain is built from TRBV27 and TRBJ2-5, with D hard to call. Germline V gene sequence: CDR1 MNHEY, CDR2 SMNVEV (reference sequence). Trimming took 2 bases from V and 5 from J, leaving 12 bases between them. The CDR3 runs 14 residues. This CDR3 reads CASSLGTYGETQYF. CDR3 coding DNA: TGTGCCAGCAGTTTAGGTACTTACGGGGAGACCCAGTACTTC.